This T cell receptor (beta chain) was retrieved from a study of T cell changes during pregnancy in multiple sclerosis. Sequenced by immunoSEQ multiplex PCR; TCRdb stores in-frame clones only, minus some. The sample has more than 90,000 clones; around 92% are singletons. After removal of 4 bases from V and 2 bases from J, the junction contained 5 bases not matched to a gene. This CDR3 contains 15 residues. CDR1 and CDR2 (germline): SGHVS, FNYEAQ. V gene TRBV7-6 combines with J gene TRBJ2-1, with 7 bases lining up with TRBD2. The starting material was peripheral blood, obtained in the second trimester of pregnancy. The source is a female donor with multiple sclerosis, enrolled in a pregnancy study. The chain's CDR3 is CASSWMGGTYNEQFF. CDR3 DNA sequence: TGTGCCAGCAGCTGGATGGGAGGGACCTACAATGAGCAGTTCTTC.